This T cell receptor (beta chain) came from a study of T-cell reconstitution after alpha-beta-depleted transplantation in children. Overall study findings and caveats: Some patients' high day-60 TCRbeta diversity was traced to surviving recipient T cells and thymic progenitors. A year post-transplant, T-cell counts and diversity derived mostly from newly produced T cells.

Notes on this clonotype: The antigen is not known.

Unique molecular identifiers were used in preparing the TCRbeta library. TCRdb used MiXCR to reprocess the PCR reads, holding one entry per CDR3 protein. The sample records approximately 250,000 distinct CDR3 sequences, more than 20% being singletons. Between the trimmed V and J ends, which lost 4 bases and 4 bases, there was a span of 17 bases. Germline V CDR1 and CDR2: MNHEY, SVGAGI. The CDR3 totals 15 residues. Sequences were derived from PBMCs, sampled before TCRalphabeta/CD19-depleted stem cell transplant. This TCR came from a girl aged 2 to 10 with Fanconi anemia, due to receive a stem cell transplant. The chain uses TRBV6-5 and TRBJ2-7; D is possibly TRBD1 or TRBD2 (6 bases each). CDR3 sequence: CASSWGLGAGYEQYF. The CDR3 DNA reads as TGTGCCAGCAGTTGGGGATTGGGGGCGGGGTACGAGCAGTACTTC.